Shown below are 22 T cell receptor beta chains from a single sample sequenced in a study of cytomegalovirus exposure and HLA in healthy donors (dated by TCRdb to about 2017). Library construction relied on the immunoSEQ multiplex PCR assay. The immuneACCESS repertoire file appears here via TCRdb, limited to in-frame rearrangements. These files lack a portion of the clones; in checked studies, under half of the deficit traces to unresolved V genes, and the cause of the others is not known. This sample lists fewer than 150,000 clones; approximately 88% were detected once. The top ten hold less than 2% of the sample. The sequencing input was PBMCs. The receptor set was obtained from a man younger than 35 in good health and CMV-seronegative.

This rearrangement joins TRBV4-1 to TRBJ1-5, with 7 bases fitting TRBD1. Germline CDR1 MGHRA, CDR2 YSYEKL. Trimming removed 2 bases from V and 0 bases from J; junction bases left unmatched: 4. The CDR3 sequence is 16 residues long. DNA of the CDR3: TGCGCCAGCAGCCAACCTAGACAGGGTAGCAATCAGCCCCAGCATTTT. It is translated as CASSQPRQGSNQPQHF.

The chain recombines TRBV27 with TRBJ1-1, with 7 bases that match TRBD1. Germline-derived CDR1 and CDR2 are MNHEY and SMNVEV (reference sequence). V was clipped by 8 bases and J by 3 bases; unmatched bases: 9. The CDR3 is 14 residues long. The CDR3 loop reads CASFGPDRYTEAFF. Written as DNA, the CDR3 is TGTGCCAGCTTCGGGCCGGACAGGTACACTGAAGCTTTCTTT.

This clone was seen once. This chain links TRBV20-1 with TRBJ2-3; no firm D call. The CDR3 is 9 amino acids. Looked up from germline, CDR1 is DFQATT and CDR2 is SNEGSKA (reference sequence). The CDR3 DNA follows: TGCAGCGCGGCCTTTCCGCAGTATTTT. This encodes CSAAFPQYF.

The chain employs TRBV5-4 and TRBJ1-2, with 7 bases identical to TRBD1. This CDR3 has 14 amino acids. V dropped 0 bases and J dropped 4; count of bases not matched to a gene: 3. Germline V gene data show CDR1 as SGHNT and CDR2 as YYREEE (reference sequence). CDR3 in amino acids: CASSLGRQGYGYTF. The CDR3 nucleotides are TGTGCCAGCAGCTTGGGAAGACAGGGCTATGGCTACACCTTC.

The DNA for the CDR3 is TGTGCCAGCAGACAGGGGGCGGCCAAAAACATTCAGTACTTC. It codes for CASRQGAAKNIQYF. V is TRBV2 and J is TRBJ2-4, with 9 bases matching TRBD1. Germline CDR1 SNHLY, CDR2 FYNNEI. Losses at the gene ends were 6 bases for V and 1 base for J; bases not matched to a gene: 1. There are 14 residues in the CDR3.

This clone was detected once. The rearrangement links TRBV4-1 to TRBJ2-7; perhaps TRBD2 as D (5 bases). V lost 4 bases to trimming and J lost 6 bases, with 13 bases between them. This CDR3 spans 13 amino acids. From germline, CDR1 is MGHRA and CDR2 YSYEKL. DNA of the CDR3: TGCGCCAGCAGCCTACACACTAGGACCGAGCAGTACTTC. Protein sequence: CASSLHTRTEQYF.

The chain is built from TRBV11-3 and TRBJ1-1; tentative D call: TRBD1 (5 bases). CDR1 is SGHNT, CDR2 YENEEA, per germline. This CDR3 is built from 13 residues. The V and J ends lost 0 bases and 7 bases respectively, with 9 bases between them. The chain's CDR3 is CASSLDGGSEAFF. The CDR3 coding sequence is TGTGCCAGCAGCTTAGACGGGGGGAGTGAAGCTTTCTTT.

This rearrangement joins TRBV11-2 to TRBJ2-7, with D possibly TRBD1 on 5 matching bases. The germline CDR1 and CDR2 sequences are SGHAT and FQNNGV. The CDR3 covers 14 residues. V lost 5 bases, J lost 2 bases, and 13 bases lay in between. DNA of the CDR3: TGTGCCAGCAGCCAAGGCACAGGTACCTACGAGCAGTACTTC. This codes for CASSQGTGTYEQYF.

The chain has TRBV11-2 and TRBJ1-1; D gene ambiguous. Germline CDR1 and CDR2: SGHAT and FQNNGV. Trimming took 5 bases from V and 6 from J, leaving 19 bases between them. The CDR3 consists of 15 residues. The CDR3 region has the DNA TGTGCCAGCAGCCCAGCGGGCTCATTAGGCCCTGAAGCTTTCTTT. It codes for CASSPAGSLGPEAFF.

The chain couples TRBV4-1 to TRBJ2-4, with D perhaps TRBD1 (5 bases). The CDR3 runs 17 residues. Germline CDR1 reads MGHRA; CDR2 reads YSYEKL. Trimming shortened V by 4 bases and J by 2 bases, and 18 bases separated the two germline ends. Here the CDR3 DNA reads TGCGCCAGCAGCCCCACTCAGGCAGGGAACTCCAAAAACATTCAGTACTTC. This encodes CASSPTQAGNSKNIQYF.

This chain joins TRBV2 and TRBJ1-1, with 7 nucleotides matching TRBD1. With V trimmed by 8 bases and J by 11 bases, 8 bases remained unmatched. CDR1 and CDR2 (germline): SNHLY, FYNNEI. The CDR3 length is 11 residues. In DNA form, the CDR3 reads TGTGCCAGCCGACAGGGCTGGTCGGCTTTCTTT. This sequence encodes CASRQGWSAFF.

The chain couples TRBV28 to TRBJ1-3; maybe TRBD1 (5 bases). The length of the CDR3 is 16 residues. Germline V gene data show CDR1 as MDHEN and CDR2 as SYDVKM. Trimming cost V 3 bases and J 4 bases, with 16 bases left between them. The CDR3: CASSLAQAVIGNTIYF. The CDR3 DNA sequence: TGTGCCAGCAGTTTGGCACAGGCCGTTATAGGAAACACCATATATTTT.

This clone was seen more than once but under ten times. V is TRBV28 and J is TRBJ1-2; TRBD1 matches at 7 bases. The V gene end was trimmed by 5 bases and the J gene end by 1 base; junction bases not matched to a gene: 4. There are 14 residues in the CDR3. CDR1 is MDHEN and CDR2 is SYDVKM in the germline V gene. CDR3 region: CASSPGQNNYGYTF. As DNA, the CDR3 is TGTGCCAGCAGTCCGGGACAGAATAACTATGGCTACACCTTC.

CDR3 sequence reads: CASSQELAGGPGDEQFF. CDR3 in DNA: TGCGCCAGCAGCCAAGAGCTAGCGGGAGGGCCGGGGGATGAGCAGTTCTTC. This chain uses TRBV4-1 with TRBJ2-1, with TRBD2 identical over 12 bases. The V and J ends lost 0 bases and 8 bases, in that order; junction bases with no gene match: 8. CDR1 is MGHRA, CDR2 YSYEKL, per germline. CDR3 length equals 17 residues.

This chain connects TRBV6-6 to TRBJ2-7; 8 positions agree with TRBD2. The J segment lost 2 bases and the V segment lost 2 bases, leaving 2 bases of the junction unmatched. The CDR3 is 14 residues long. The germline gives CDR1 MNHNY, CDR2 SVGAGI (reference sequence). The CDR3 region is CASSYAGGPYEQYF. CDR3 sequence (DNA): TGTGCCAGCAGTTACGCGGGGGGACCCTACGAGCAGTACTTC.

The count of this clone is one. This sequence joins TRBV28 and TRBJ1-2; no reliable D call. Trimming left V 7 bases short and J 1 base short, with 10 bases between. The length of the CDR3 is 13 residues. CDR1 MDHEN and CDR2 SYDVKM come from the germline V gene. Here the CDR3 reads CASNLRFNYGYTF. CDR3 nucleotides: TGTGCCAGCAACTTACGGTTTAACTATGGCTACACCTTC.

This chain connects TRBV2 to TRBJ2-1, with D tentatively TRBD2 (5 bases). The CDR3 contains 11 residues. Germline V gene data show CDR1 as SNHLY and CDR2 as FYNNEI. V was cut by 8 bases and J by 7 bases, with 9 bases left in between. CDR3 residues: CASGGLNEQFF. CDR3 coding DNA: TGTGCCAGCGGAGGCCTAAATGAGCAGTTCTTC.

The rearrangement uses TRBV11-2 and TRBJ1-2, with D unresolved. Germline assignment: CDR1 SGHAT and CDR2 FQNNGV. The CDR3 is 14 residues long. Trimming shortened V by 0 bases and J by 8 bases, and 13 bases separated the two germline ends. CDR3: CASSLDLSGEGYTF. The CDR3 bases are TGTGCCAGCAGCTTAGATCTCTCCGGTGAAGGCTACACCTTC.

V is TRBV7-9 and J is TRBJ1-4; possible D gene TRBD1, 6 bases. The CDR3 is 15 amino acids. V was shortened by 2 bases and J by 5 bases, with 12 bases between the two germline ends. CDR1 SEHNR and CDR2 FQNEAQ come from the germline V gene (reference sequence). CDR3 DNA: TGTGCCAGCAGCTTATACGACAGGACCAATGAAAAACTGTTTTTT. This encodes CASSLYDRTNEKLFF.

The V and J genes are TRBV10-3 and TRBJ2-3; unclear D gene. This CDR3 region has 14 residues. Germline CDR1 ENHRY, CDR2 SYGVKD. Deletions cut 4 bases from V and 8 bases from J, with 16 bases between. CDR3 nucleotides: TGTGCCATCAGTGTTGAGGTAATCTTTGGTACGCAGTATTTT. As protein: CAISVEVIFGTQYF.

This chain connects TRBV5-4 to TRBJ2-1; a possible D gene is TRBD2 (5 bases). The CDR3 totals 12 residues. V gave up 1 base and J gave up 7 bases, with 6 bases separating them. Germline V gives CDR1 SGHNT, CDR2 YYREEE (reference sequence). This CDR3 reads CASSLTGNEQFF. In DNA, the CDR3 is TGTGCCAGCAGCTTGACGGGAAATGAGCAGTTCTTC.

The chain combines TRBV5-5 with TRBJ2-3; 7 nucleotides agree with TRBD2. The V segment lost 2 bases and the J segment 1 base; nucleotides outside the gene matches: 4. Germline CDR1 reads SGHKS; CDR2 reads YYEKEE (reference sequence). The CDR3 has 15 residues. CDR3 sequence: CASSFPAGGTDTQYF. Here the CDR3 DNA reads TGTGCCAGCAGCTTTCCGGCGGGGGGCACAGATACGCAGTATTTT.